The 8 T cell receptor beta chains below come from one sample, sequenced in a study of graft-versus-host responses after intestinal transplantation. Graft tissue was processed to release intraepithelial and lamina propria lymphocytes. Assay: immunoSEQ multiplex PCR; the TCRdb copy retains only in-frame clones and omits some. The sample has about 15,000 clones, 70% to 75% seen once; the top ten hold around 3.3%. Sequences were derived from ileum tissue, sampled 14 days after transplant. Receptor source: a human patient who received an intestinal transplant, so some T cells may come from the graft donor.

This chain links TRBV6-6 with TRBJ2-2; 8 nucleotides agree with TRBD1. Germline values: CDR1 MNHNY, CDR2 SVGAGI (reference sequence). The CDR3 consists of 15 residues. After removal of 8 bases from V and 1 base from J, the junction contained 6 bases not matched to a gene. The CDR3 DNA is TGTGCCAGCCAGACAGGGGCCTTGAACACCGGGGAGCTGTTTTTT. Translated: CASQTGALNTGELFF.

V usage is TRBV7-9 and J usage is TRBJ2-1; TRBD2 aligns across 7 bases. The CDR3 has 17 residues. Germline V gene lookup returns CDR1 SEHNR and CDR2 FQNEAQ (reference sequence). V lost 5 bases to trimming and J lost 3 bases; unmatched junction nucleotides: 13. The CDR3 coding sequence is TGTGCCAGCAGCGCGCCGGGACTATCGAGCGACTACAATGAGCAGTTCTTC. Its protein is CASSAPGLSSDYNEQFF.

This clone was counted a few times. V gene TRBV28 combines with J gene TRBJ2-1; 7 bases map to TRBD2. The CDR3 loop spans 14 amino acids. The trim removed 8 bases at V and 10 bases at J, leaving 14 bases unmatched. The germline V gene has CDR1 MDHEN and CDR2 SYDVKM. Written as DNA, the CDR3 is TGTGCCAGCTCAACCCCGGGGGGAGGTGGAGAGCAGTTCTTC. Its translation: CASSTPGGGGEQFF.

J is TRBJ1-1 and V is TRBV30; 7 bases are a match to TRBD1. Germline-derived CDR1 and CDR2 are GTSNPN and SVGIG (reference sequence). After removal of 3 bases from V and 5 bases from J, the junction contained 6 bases not matched to a gene. The CDR3 extends over 13 amino acids. The CDR3 here is CAWRPTRGTEAFF. The CDR3 DNA sequence: TGTGCCTGGAGACCTACCAGGGGGACTGAAGCTTTCTTT.

The V and J genes are TRBV11-3 and TRBJ2-5, with 10 positions matching TRBD2. The DNA end is more similar to TRBJ2-7, so the J call may be wrong. The CDR3 consists of 13 residues. Germline V CDR1 and CDR2: SGHNT, YENEEA. The CDR3 is CASSRTSGYEQYF. The CDR3 DNA is TGTGCCAGCAGCCGGACTAGCGGCTACGAGCAGTACTTC.

This chain connects TRBV30 to TRBJ1-1; D ambiguous. Germline V lookup: CDR1 GTSNPN, CDR2 SVGIG (reference sequence). The CDR3 sequence is 12 residues long. V was clipped by 2 bases and J by 1 base, with 5 bases between them. The CDR3 DNA reads TGTGCCTGGAGTCTAGGGAACACTGAAGCTTTCTTT. This translates into CAWSLGNTEAFF.

V usage is TRBV30 and J usage is TRBJ2-7; perhaps TRBD1 as D (6 bases). This CDR3 contains 12 residues. V was cut by 3 bases and J by 3 bases, with 9 bases left in between. The germline V gene has CDR1 GTSNPN and CDR2 SVGIG (reference sequence). The CDR3 DNA reads TGTGCCTGGAGCCGGACAGACTACGAGCAGTACTTC. Translation: CAWSRTDYEQYF.

Details on this clone: An end of the junction differs from the germline gene, which may be a read error. V is TRBV6-6 and J is TRBJ2-7; D is unclear. Germline V gives CDR1 MNHNY, CDR2 SVGAGI (reference sequence). The CDR3 totals 11 residues. The CDR3 sequence is CASSYSNEQYF. The CDR3 DNA reads as TGTGCCAGCAGTTACTCCAACGAGCAGTACTTC.